This T cell receptor (beta chain) was captured by sequencing in a study of cytomegalovirus exposure and HLA in healthy donors. PCR amplification relied on 60 Vbeta primers (plus 13 Jbeta primers). Repertoires were generated with immunoSEQ multiplex PCR, while TCRdb's copy carries only in-frame clones and drops some. The sample comprises roughly 220,000 clones, more than 60% of which are singletons, and 1.5% to 2% rests with the top ten. The CDR3 is 13 amino acids. The germline V gene has CDR1 SEHNR and CDR2 FQNEAQ (reference sequence). The trim removed 3 bases at V and 4 bases at J, leaving 2 bases unmatched.

Source material: PBMCs. This sequence was found in a man in his forties or fifties in good health and CMV-seronegative. This sequence joins TRBV7-9 and TRBJ1-2; 7 positions agree with TRBD1. Here the CDR3 reads CASSFRQGYGYTF. The CDR3 coding sequence is TGTGCCAGCAGCTTCCGACAGGGCTATGGCTACACCTTC.